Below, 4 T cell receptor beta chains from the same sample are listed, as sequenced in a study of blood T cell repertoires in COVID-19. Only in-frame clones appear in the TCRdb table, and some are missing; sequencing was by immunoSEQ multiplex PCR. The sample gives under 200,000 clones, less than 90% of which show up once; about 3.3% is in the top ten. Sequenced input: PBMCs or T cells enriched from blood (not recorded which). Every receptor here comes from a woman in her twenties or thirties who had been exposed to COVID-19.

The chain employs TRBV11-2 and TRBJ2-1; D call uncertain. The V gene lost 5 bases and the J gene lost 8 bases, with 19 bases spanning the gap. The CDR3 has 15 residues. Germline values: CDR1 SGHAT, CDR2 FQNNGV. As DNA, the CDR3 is TGTGCCAGCAGCCTCTTCCTTATGGTAAGCTATGAGCAGTTCTTC. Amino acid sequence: CASSLFLMVSYEQFF.

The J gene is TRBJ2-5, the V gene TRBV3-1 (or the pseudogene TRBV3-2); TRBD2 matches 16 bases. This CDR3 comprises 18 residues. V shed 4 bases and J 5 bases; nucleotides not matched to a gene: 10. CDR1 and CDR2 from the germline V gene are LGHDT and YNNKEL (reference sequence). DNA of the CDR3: TGTGCCAGCAGCCGCGCAGGGACTAGCGGGGGGGCCGATGAGACCCAGTACTTC. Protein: CASSRAGTSGGADETQYF.

The CDR3 DNA reads as TGTGCCAGCAGCCCCAACAGGGGGTACTCCTATAATTCACCCCTCCACTTT. This codes for CASSPNRGYSYNSPLHF. The rearrangement uses TRBV9 and TRBJ1-6; TRBD1 matches at 8 bases. The CDR3 length is 17 residues. Germline V gene lookup returns CDR1 SGDLS and CDR2 YYNGEE. The V and J ends lost 4 bases and 0 bases, in that order; junction bases with no gene match: 6.

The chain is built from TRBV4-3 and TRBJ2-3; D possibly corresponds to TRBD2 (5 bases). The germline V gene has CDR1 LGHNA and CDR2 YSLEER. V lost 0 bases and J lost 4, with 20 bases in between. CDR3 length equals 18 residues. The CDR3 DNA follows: TGCGCCAGCAGCCAAGAGGGGTGGACTGGACGAGTGGCAGATACGCAGTATTTT. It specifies CASSQEGWTGRVADTQYF.